Below, one T cell receptor beta chain is given with its context. The antigen is not known. The sample belongs to a study of cytotoxic CD8 clonotypes in ibrutinib-treated CLL. Study outcomes and limitations: Samples from sustained-remission and progressing patients were taken at different times.

The V end was cut by 2 bases, the J end by 6 bases, with 12 bases between. From germline, CDR1 is MNHEY and CDR2 SMNVEV (reference sequence). The CDR3 spans 14 residues. Sequencing used immunoSEQ multiplex PCR; TCRdb keeps in-frame clones, though not all of them. There are about 140,000 clones in the sample; more than 85% occur only once, and under 14% lies in the top ten. Sequenced material: PBMCs, taken after 12 months of ibrutinib treatment. The origin of this receptor is a human donor with chronic lymphocytic leukemia. J is TRBJ2-3 and V is TRBV27, with a tentative D call TRBD2 (6 bases). In DNA, the CDR3 is TGTGCCAGCAGTTTAAGGGACTTTTGGGATACGCAGTATTTT. Translation: CASSLRDFWDTQYF.